The clone carrying this T cell receptor beta chain occurred many times. TCRdb used MiXCR to reprocess the 5' RACE reads, holding one entry per CDR3 protein. The data contain around 66,000 distinct CDR3 sequences, roughly an eighth of them seen just once; the ten biggest clones take up roughly 8.3%. This sample was included in a study of early T cells in non-severe SARS-CoV-2 infection. The source material was whole blood. This sequence was found in an adult who was a healthcare worker with PCR-confirmed SARS-CoV-2 infection or an uninfected control (not recorded which).

CDR3 nucleotides: TGTGCCAGCAGTTTAGAGGGCAACTATGGCTACACCTTC. Amino acids: CASSLEGNYGYTF. The V call is TRBV27, the J call TRBJ1-2, with D unresolved. With 2 bases removed from V and 2 bases from J, the gap between germline ends came to 6 bases. This CDR3 is 13 amino acids long. Germline CDR1 is MNHEY and CDR2 is SMNVEV (reference sequence).